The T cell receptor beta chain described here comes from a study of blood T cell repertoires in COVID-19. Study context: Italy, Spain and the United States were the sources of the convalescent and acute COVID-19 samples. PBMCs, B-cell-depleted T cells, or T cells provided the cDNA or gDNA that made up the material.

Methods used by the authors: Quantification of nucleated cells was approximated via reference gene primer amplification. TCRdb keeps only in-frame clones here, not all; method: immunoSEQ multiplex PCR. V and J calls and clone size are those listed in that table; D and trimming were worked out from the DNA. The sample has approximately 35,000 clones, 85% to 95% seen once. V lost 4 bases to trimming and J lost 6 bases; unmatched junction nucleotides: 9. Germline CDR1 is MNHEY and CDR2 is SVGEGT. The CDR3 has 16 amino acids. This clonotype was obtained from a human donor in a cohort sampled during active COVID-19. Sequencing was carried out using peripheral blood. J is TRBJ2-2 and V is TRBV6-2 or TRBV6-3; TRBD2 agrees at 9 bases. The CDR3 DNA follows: TGTGCCAGCAGTTCCAACTTGGGACTAGCCCCCGGGGAGCTGTTTTTT. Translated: CASSSNLGLAPGELFF.